The 25 T cell receptor beta chains listed next were all sequenced from one sample in a study of T cell responses to AZD1222 COVID-19 vaccine. Repertoires were generated with immunoSEQ multiplex PCR, while TCRdb's copy carries only in-frame clones and drops some. The data contain tens of thousands of clones, about nine tenths of them singletons. This material consisted of peripheral blood, taken on day 0 of AZD1222 vaccination. These receptors all come from an adult in good health.

This clone occurred a few times. This same CDR3 is encoded by further DNA sequences in the sample. In DNA form, the CDR3 reads TGTGCCAGCAGCCTCGCCGACAGGGGAGATGAAAAACTGTTTTTT. This codes for CASSLADRGDEKLFF. The chain uses TRBV7-9 and TRBJ1-4; 8 bases map to TRBD1. CDR1 and CDR2 (germline): SEHNR, FQNEAQ (reference sequence). The CDR3 contains 15 residues. V dropped 5 bases and J dropped 6; count of bases not matched to a gene: 8.

The chain links TRBV5-4 to TRBJ1-1, with 10 bases that match TRBD1. The V gene end was trimmed by 4 bases and the J gene end by 1 base; junction bases not matched to a gene: 4. Germline V gives CDR1 SGHNT, CDR2 YYREEE (reference sequence). The CDR3 extends over 15 amino acids. CDR3 sequence reads: CASSPGQGGNTEAFF. CDR3 bases: TGTGCCAGCAGCCCCGGACAGGGGGGGAACACTGAAGCTTTCTTT.

V usage is TRBV2 and J usage is TRBJ2-7; D may correspond to TRBD1 or TRBD2 (7 bases each). This CDR3 contains 16 residues. Germline V gene lookup returns CDR1 SNHLY and CDR2 FYNNEI. V lost 4 bases to trimming and J lost 2 bases, with 18 bases between them. CDR3 bases: TGTGCCAGCAGTGTTCGGGGAGGGGACAGTCCCTACGAGCAGTACTTC. This translates into CASSVRGGDSPYEQYF. The full variable domain, completed using reference TRBV2 and TRBJ2-7, is EPEVTQTPSHQVTQMGQEVILRCVPISNHLYFYWYRQILGQKVEFLVSFYNNEISEKSEIFDDQFSVERPDGSNFTLKIRSTKLEDSAMYFCASSVRGGDSPYEQYFGPGTRLTVT.

The chain couples TRBV25-1 to TRBJ2-2, with D tentatively TRBD1 (6 bases). V lost 5 bases and J 3 bases, leaving 10 bases between the germline ends. Per the germline V gene, CDR1 is MGHDK and CDR2 is SYGVNS. The CDR3 covers 14 residues. The DNA of the CDR3 is TGTGCCAGCAGTCAGAACAGGGACACCGGGGAGCTGTTTTTT. Its protein is CASSQNRDTGELFF.

The chain links TRBV28 to TRBJ1-1; possibly TRBD1 for D (6 bases). V lost 1 base and J 5 bases, leaving 11 bases between the germline ends. Per the germline V gene, CDR1 is MDHEN and CDR2 is SYDVKM. The CDR3 runs to 14 residues. The DNA for the CDR3 is TGTGCCAGCAGTTTATCCGACAGGTCGACTGAAGCTTTCTTT. It yields the protein CASSLSDRSTEAFF.

The chain combines TRBV2 with TRBJ2-6, with 10 bases identical to TRBD2. Germline V CDR1 and CDR2: SNHLY, FYNNEI. V lost 5 bases and J lost 0; bases outside the gene matches: 4. This CDR3 region has 17 residues. The CDR3: CASSMWTSGSGANVLTF. CDR3 bases: TGTGCCAGCAGTATGTGGACTAGCGGCTCTGGGGCCAACGTCCTGACTTTC. Filled out from reference TRBV2 and TRBJ2-6, the complete variable domain reads EPEVTQTPSHQVTQMGQEVILRCVPISNHLYFYWYRQILGQKVEFLVSFYNNEISEKSEIFDDQFSVERPDGSNFTLKIRSTKLEDSAMYFCASSMWTSGSGANVLTFGAGSRLTVL.

This sequence joins TRBV6-5 and TRBJ1-2; D uncertain. There are 13 residues in the CDR3. Trimming removed 4 bases from V and 9 bases from J, with 15 bases in between. CDR1 is MNHEY, CDR2 SVGAGI, per germline. The chain's CDR3 is CASSFRSRESYTF. CDR3 DNA: TGTGCCAGCAGTTTTCGCAGTCGAGAGAGCTACACCTTC.

The chain has TRBV18 and TRBJ2-1; no clear D gene. Germline V lookup: CDR1 KGHSH, CDR2 LQKENI. Trimming stripped 5 bases from V and 6 bases from J, with 11 bases between. The length of the CDR3 is 13 residues. CDR3 loop: CASSRTVSNEQFF. CDR3 coding DNA: TGTGCCAGCTCAAGGACGGTGTCCAATGAGCAGTTCTTC.

V gene TRBV5-1 combines with J gene TRBJ2-5; no clear D. The ends were cut back, 5 bases at V and 0 bases at J, with 2 bases in the middle. The CDR3 consists of 11 residues. The V gene's germline CDR1 is SGHRS and CDR2 YFSETQ. The DNA for the CDR3 is TGCGCCAGCAGGCACCAAGAGACCCAGTACTTC. Its protein product is CASRHQETQYF. Drawing the rest from reference TRBV5-1 and TRBJ2-5, the complete variable domain is KAGVTQTPRYLIKTRGQQVTLSCSPISGHRSVSWYQQTPGQGLQFLFEYFSETQRNKGNFPGRFSGRQFSNSRSEMNVSTLELGDSALYLCASRHQETQYFGPGTRLLVL.

This chain connects TRBV3-1 (or the pseudogene TRBV3-2) to TRBJ1-2; D gene uncertain. The V end was cut by 4 bases, the J end by 1 base, with 10 bases between. Per the germline V gene, CDR1 is LGHDT and CDR2 is YNNKEL (reference sequence). The CDR3 is 14 residues long. CDR3 in amino acids: CASSPHGGNYGYTF. The CDR3, as DNA: TGTGCCAGCAGCCCCCACGGCGGTAACTATGGCTACACCTTC.

This chain connects TRBV5-8 to TRBJ1-2; 7 bases are shared with TRBD1. The germline V gene has CDR1 SGHTS and CDR2 YDEGEE. The CDR3 covers 15 residues. V lost 7 bases and J lost 8; bases outside the gene matches: 17. The CDR3 loop is CASASGPYRGDGYTF. The CDR3 DNA reads TGTGCCAGCGCGTCAGGACCCTACAGGGGAGACGGCTACACCTTC.

This clone was picked up one time. This chain connects TRBV12-3 or TRBV12-4 to TRBJ2-7; D remains unclear. The CDR3 is made up of 11 amino acids. Trimming left V 5 bases short and J 5 bases short, with 7 bases between. The CDR3 here is CASSRQNEQYF. CDR3 DNA: TGTGCCAGCAGTCGGCAGAACGAGCAGTACTTC.

This clone was observed a single time. The rearrangement links TRBV3-1 (or the pseudogene TRBV3-2) to TRBJ1-1; no definite D call. Germline loops: CDR1 LGHDT, CDR2 YNNKEL (reference sequence). The CDR3 totals 11 residues. V lost 6 bases and J 3 bases, leaving 5 bases between the germline ends. CDR3: CASRSDTEAFF. Written as DNA, the CDR3 is TGTGCCAGCAGAAGCGACACTGAAGCTTTCTTT.

V usage is TRBV7-3 and J usage is TRBJ1-3, with D perhaps matching TRBD1 (6 bases). The germline V and J ends were trimmed by 5 bases and 0 bases, with 17 bases remaining between them. Germline values: CDR1 SGHTA, CDR2 FQGTGA. The CDR3 contains 17 residues. CDR3 region: CASSPTGTRGSGNTIYF. Here the CDR3 DNA reads TGTGCCAGCAGCCCGACCGGGACAAGGGGCTCTGGAAACACCATATATTTT.

This chain uses TRBV7-9 with TRBJ2-7; 9 bases align to TRBD2. V was clipped by 1 base and J by 8 bases; unmatched bases: 6. CDR1 is SEHNR and CDR2 is FQNEAQ in the germline V gene (reference sequence). The CDR3 extends over 14 amino acids. CDR3 amino acids: CASSLVSSGVKQYF. CDR3 in DNA: TGTGCCAGCAGCTTAGTGTCTAGCGGGGTGAAGCAGTACTTC.

The V call is TRBV12-3 or TRBV12-4, the J call TRBJ1-1; possible D gene TRBD1, 6 bases. The CDR3 has 12 residues. Trimming removed 6 bases at V and 10 bases at J, with 15 bases between. CDR3 coding DNA: TGTGCCAGCAGGACAGGTCGAGGAGGAGCTTTCTTT. This gives the protein CASRTGRGGAFF.

The chain has TRBV10-2 and TRBJ1-5; the match to TRBD1 covers 7 bases. V lost 4 bases, J lost 1 base, and 7 bases stayed unmatched. Germline values: CDR1 WSHSY, CDR2 SAAADI. The CDR3 length is 16 residues. The CDR3 region has the DNA TGCGCCAGCAGTGGAATGACAGGGATGAGCAATCAGCCCCAGCATTTT. The encoded protein is CASSGMTGMSNQPQHF.

The chain combines TRBV21-1 with TRBJ1-4; TRBD1 is the table's D call, not checked against the DNA. TRBV21-1 is shown as a pseudogene. The CDR3 is 19 amino acids. CDR3 loop: CASSKGTGKVMLIEEKLFF. DNA for the CDR3: TGTGCCAGCAGCAAAGGGACAGGAAAGGTTATGTTGATAGAGGAAAAACTGTTTTTT.

This sequence joins TRBV6-5 and TRBJ1-5; D unresolved. Germline values: CDR1 MNHEY, CDR2 SVGAGI. The length of the CDR3 is 14 residues. V lost 8 bases, J lost 4 bases, and 15 bases lay in between. The CDR3 loop reads CASGRPLRNQPQHF. CDR3 nucleotides: TGTGCCAGCGGAAGGCCTCTAAGGAATCAGCCCCAGCATTTT.

The chain carries TRBV7-9 and TRBJ2-2; 7 bases are shared with TRBD2. This CDR3 is 15 amino acids long. The germline V gene has CDR1 SEHNR and CDR2 FQNEAQ (reference sequence). Trimming took 6 bases from V and 3 from J; bases not matched to a gene: 7. The CDR3 DNA follows: TGTGCCAGCAGTCCCAAGGCGGGAGACACCGGGGAGCTGTTTTTT. It specifies CASSPKAGDTGELFF. The full variable domain, completed using reference TRBV7-9 and TRBJ2-2, is DTGVSQNPRHKITKRGQNVTFRCDPISEHNRLYWYRQTLGQGPEFLTYFQNEAQLEKSRLLSDRFSAERPKGSFSTLEIQRTEQGDSAMYLCASSPKAGDTGELFFGEGSRLTVL.

The V and J genes are TRBV5-1 and TRBJ2-6; possibly TRBD1 or TRBD2 for D (5 bases each). V was clipped by 4 bases and J by 1 base, with 18 bases between them. The CDR3 is 18 residues long. Germline-derived CDR1 and CDR2 are SGHRS and YFSETQ. CDR3 in DNA: TGCGCCAGCAGCCCGAGGGGATTAGTTGTTTCTGGGGCCAACGTCCTGACTTTC. Protein product: CASSPRGLVVSGANVLTF.

This clone was detected once. This chain connects TRBV27 to TRBJ2-7, with D unclear. The V gene's germline CDR1 is MNHEY and CDR2 SMNVEV (reference sequence). The CDR3 sequence is 16 residues long. Trimming removed 2 bases from V and 1 base from J, with 15 bases in between. Here the CDR3 DNA reads TGTGCCAGCAGTTTAAAACTAAACAGCCCTTCCTACGAGCAGTACTTC. It translates to CASSLKLNSPSYEQYF.

The rearrangement uses TRBV6-2 or TRBV6-3 and TRBJ1-5, with 7 nucleotides matching TRBD1. The CDR3 is 15 amino acids. Per the germline V gene, CDR1 is MNHEY and CDR2 is SVGEGT. J gave up 3 bases and V 0 bases, and 2 bases lay outside the gene matches. CDR3 sequence (DNA): TGTGCCAGCAGTTACTCGACAGGGCCCAATCAGCCCCAGCATTTT. The encoded protein is CASSYSTGPNQPQHF.

V is TRBV5-1 and J is TRBJ2-7; D is possibly TRBD1 (6 bases). Trimming removed 0 bases from V and 11 bases from J, with 9 bases in between. The length of the CDR3 is 11 residues. CDR1 is SGHRS, CDR2 YFSETQ, per germline. CDR3 bases: TGCGCCAGCAGCTTGGAGGGGGTGAAGTACTTC. It is translated as CASSLEGVKYF.

This rearrangement joins TRBV11-2 to TRBJ2-4, with D tentatively TRBD1 or TRBD2 (5 bases each). The V and J ends lost 4 bases and 9 bases respectively, with 16 bases between them. CDR1 is SGHAT and CDR2 is FQNNGV in the germline V gene. The CDR3 consists of 14 residues. The CDR3: CASSSLGDARIQYF. CDR3 coding DNA: TGTGCCAGCAGCTCTTTGGGGGACGCTCGCATTCAGTACTTC.